What follows is one TCR beta chain and its context. Libraries were prepared by immunoSEQ multiplex PCR; TCRdb keeps only in-frame clonotypes and omits some of them. The profile covers 100,000 or so clones, with about 89% appearing a single time and around 0.9% taken by the ten largest. These data belong to a study of control samples from healthy donors and cancer patients. The length of the CDR3 is 13 residues. The J segment lost 8 bases and the V segment lost 7 bases, leaving 5 bases of the junction unmatched. The germline V gene has CDR1 MNHEY and CDR2 SVGAGI. The chain joins TRBV6-5 to TRBJ1-4, with TRBD1 matching over 9 bases. Sequencing input: blood. This clonotype originated in a woman between 25 and 40 years old in good health. CDR3 in DNA: TGTGCCAGCAACAGACAGGGGGGAGAAAAACTGTTTTTT. Translated: CASNRQGGEKLFF.